These 30 T cell receptor beta chains were all obtained from the same sample, sequenced in a study of blood T cell repertoires in COVID-19 (dated by TCRdb to 2020 to 2021). Receptors were amplified or captured by the immunoSEQ multiplex PCR assay. The clones in this table, taken by TCRdb from immuneACCESS, are in-frame only. Not every clone is retained; where verified, under half of the shortfall comes from an unresolved V gene, and the cause of the rest is unknown. The sample contains fewer than 150,000 clones, around 87% of them found a single time. Of the sample, under 4.5% falls within the top ten clones. Sequencing used peripheral blood. These receptors were collected from a woman in her sixties with COVID-19, enrolled during active disease.

The chain joins TRBV28 to TRBJ1-3; a weak D match, TRBD1 (6 bases). The CDR3 has 12 residues. V lost 6 bases and J lost 3, with 6 bases in between. Germline assignment: CDR1 MDHEN and CDR2 SYDVKM. The CDR3: CASRQGGNTIYF. The CDR3 region has the DNA TGTGCCAGCAGACAGGGTGGAAACACCATATATTTT.

The chain recombines TRBV27 with TRBJ1-4, with 8 positions matching TRBD1. CDR3 length: 13 amino acids. CDR1 MNHEY and CDR2 SMNVEV come from the germline V gene (reference sequence). Unmatched junction bases numbered 4, after V lost 9 bases and J lost 4 bases. The CDR3 protein is CASSDRVNEKLFF. DNA for the CDR3: TGTGCCAGTTCGGACAGGGTTAATGAAAAACTGTTTTTT.

This clone was recorded once. The V call is TRBV11-1, the J call TRBJ1-2; 8 positions agree with TRBD1. Germline V lookup: CDR1 SGHAT, CDR2 FQDESV (reference sequence). The CDR3 runs 14 residues. V lost 5 bases, J lost 5 bases, and 7 bases stayed unmatched. CDR3 loop: CASSPRDRRYGYTF. In DNA form, the CDR3 reads TGTGCCAGCAGCCCCCGGGACAGGAGATATGGCTACACCTTC.

V usage is TRBV5-4 and J usage is TRBJ2-1; D remains ambiguous. CDR1 and CDR2 from the germline V gene are SGHNT and YYREEE (reference sequence). This CDR3 has 11 amino acids. Trimming shortened V by 0 bases and J by 10 bases, and 5 bases separated the two germline ends. In nucleotides, the CDR3 is TGTGCCAGCAGCTTGGGCCGGGAGCAGTTCTTC. Translated, it gives CASSLGREQFF.

This chain connects TRBV3-1 (or the pseudogene TRBV3-2) to TRBJ1-6, with 9 nucleotides matching TRBD1. V dropped 8 bases and J dropped 9; count of bases not matched to a gene: 14. The CDR3 sequence is 16 residues long. Germline V CDR1 and CDR2: LGHDT, YNNKEL (reference sequence). DNA of the CDR3: TGTGCCAGCCAGGAGGGGGACAGGGTCTCAGGTTCACCCCTCCACTTT. Its protein product is CASQEGDRVSGSPLHF.

The V gene is TRBV7-8, the J gene TRBJ2-1; perhaps TRBD2 as D (5 bases). Germline CDR1 SGHVS, CDR2 FQNEAQ. Trimming removed 3 bases from V and 6 bases from J, with 9 bases in between. This CDR3 has 13 amino acids. CDR3 protein: CASSFQRRNEQFF. CDR3 coding DNA: TGTGCCAGCAGCTTCCAGCGGCGCAATGAGCAGTTCTTC.

The genes are TRBV27 and TRBJ1-2; the match to TRBD1 covers 11 bases. CDR3 length equals 13 residues. The V and J ends lost 5 bases and 8 bases, in that order; junction bases with no gene match: 4. Per the germline V gene, CDR1 is MNHEY and CDR2 is SMNVEV (reference sequence). CDR3 sequence (DNA): TGTGCCAGCAGTCCCCGGACAGGGGGCGGCTACACCTTC. This gives the protein CASSPRTGGGYTF.

In DNA form, the CDR3 reads TGTGCCAGCAGCCACGGAACTCAGGGGGCGAATCAGCCCCAGCATTTT. It codes for CASSHGTQGANQPQHF. This chain connects TRBV4-2 to TRBJ1-5; TRBD1 aligns across 8 bases. V lost 3 bases and J lost 4; bases outside the gene matches: 8. CDR1 and CDR2 (germline): LGHNA, YNFKEQ. The CDR3 runs 16 residues.

This chain uses TRBV2 with TRBJ2-1; TRBD1 agrees at 7 bases. The CDR3 consists of 13 residues. Germline V gives CDR1 SNHLY, CDR2 FYNNEI. J gave up 8 bases and V 7 bases, and 8 bases lay outside the gene matches. The CDR3 loop is CASKYRGGDEQFF. CDR3 bases: TGTGCCAGCAAATACAGGGGTGGGGATGAGCAGTTCTTC.

The genes are TRBV19 and TRBJ1-1, with D possibly being TRBD1 (5 bases). Germline assignment: CDR1 LNHDA and CDR2 SQIVND (reference sequence). Trimming left V 3 bases short and J 0 bases short, with 8 bases between. The CDR3 totals 14 residues. The chain's CDR3 is CASSMGLVNTEAFF. The CDR3 nucleotides read TGTGCCAGTAGTATGGGGCTCGTGAACACTGAAGCTTTCTTT.

The chain has TRBV6-2 or TRBV6-3 and TRBJ1-1; D perhaps matches TRBD1 (6 bases). V lost 3 bases and J lost 11, with 10 bases in between. The CDR3 has 11 amino acids. Per germline, CDR1 MNHEY and CDR2 SVGEGT. The CDR3 sequence: CASSYRGAAFF. For the CDR3, the DNA is TGTGCCAGCAGTTATCGGGGGGCCGCTTTCTTT.

This sequence joins TRBV10-3 and TRBJ1-4; D unclear. Germline V CDR1 and CDR2: ENHRY, SYGVKD. Between the trimmed V and J ends, which lost 4 bases and 4 bases, there was a span of 4 bases. The CDR3 runs to 12 residues. Written as DNA, the CDR3 is TGTGCCATCAGTGTAAATAATGAAAAACTGTTTTTT. The encoded protein is CAISVNNEKLFF.

The gene calls are TRBV4-2 and TRBJ1-1; 7 bases fit TRBD1. From germline, CDR1 is LGHNA and CDR2 YNFKEQ. V lost 1 base and J lost 4; bases outside the gene matches: 9. CDR3 length: 16 amino acids. CDR3 sequence (DNA): TGTGCCAGCAGCCAAGCCCCGGGGCAGGGGGTCACTGAAGCTTTCTTT. Amino acids: CASSQAPGQGVTEAFF.

The chain links TRBV7-3 to TRBJ1-1, with TRBD1 as a possible D gene (6 bases). V shed 1 base and J shed 2 bases, with 11 bases lying between them. The CDR3 length is 15 residues. Germline CDR1 and CDR2: SGHTA and FQGTGA. For the CDR3, the DNA is TGTGCCAGCAGCTTAATACAGGGCCCCAACACTGAAGCTTTCTTT. It encodes CASSLIQGPNTEAFF.

This chain connects TRBV7-8 to TRBJ2-7, with D tentatively TRBD2 (5 bases). The CDR3 runs 13 residues. Trimming left V 1 base short and J 3 bases short, with 7 bases between. The V gene's germline CDR1 is SGHVS and CDR2 FQNEAQ. DNA for the CDR3: TGTGCCAGCAGCTTAGGCAGCGGCTACGAGCAGTACTTC. It encodes CASSLGSGYEQYF. Together with reference TRBV7-8 and TRBJ2-7, the CDR3 gives the full variable domain: GAGVSQSPRYKVAKRGQDVALRCDPISGHVSLFWYQQALGQGPEFLTYFQNEAQLDKSGLPSDRFFAERPEGSVSTLKIQRTQQEDSAVYLCASSLGSGYEQYFGPGTRLTVT.

This chain uses TRBV7-2 with TRBJ1-3; D gene unclear. CDR1 SGHTA and CDR2 FQGNSA come from the germline V gene. Trimming removed 3 bases at V and 0 bases at J, with 12 bases between. CDR3 length: 16 residues. CDR3 in amino acids: CASSFQGRGSGNTIYF. The CDR3 DNA sequence: TGTGCCAGCAGCTTCCAAGGACGGGGCTCTGGAAACACCATATATTTT.

J is TRBJ1-1 and V is TRBV7-7; D uncertain. The ends were cut back, 8 bases at V and 1 base at J, with 5 bases in the middle. This CDR3 comprises 11 residues. Germline CDR1 and CDR2: SSHAT and FNYEAQ (reference sequence). The chain's CDR3 is CASPRNTEAFF. DNA for the CDR3: TGTGCCAGCCCCCGGAACACTGAAGCTTTCTTT.

This chain joins TRBV5-4 and TRBJ1-6; 7 bases map to TRBD1. CDR1 and CDR2 from the germline V gene are SGHNT and YYREEE (reference sequence). J gave up 3 bases and V 2 bases, and 8 bases lay outside the gene matches. The CDR3 is 17 residues long. The CDR3 sequence is CASSFGRDRSYNSPLHF. DNA of the CDR3: TGTGCCAGCAGCTTTGGACGGGACAGAAGCTATAATTCACCCCTCCACTTT.

This chain links TRBV18 with TRBJ1-1; maybe TRBD1 (6 bases). V lost 3 bases, J lost 1 base, and 15 bases lay in between. The CDR3 is 16 residues long. Germline CDR1 is KGHSH and CDR2 is LQKENI. The CDR3 spells CASSPRGAKRNTEAFF. CDR3 in DNA: TGTGCCAGCTCACCTCGGGGGGCCAAAAGGAACACTGAAGCTTTCTTT.

The CDR3 loop reads CASSLGFGGFGTDTQYF. The CDR3 nucleotides are TGTGCCAGCAGCTTAGGTTTCGGGGGGTTCGGCACAGATACGCAGTATTTT. The V gene is TRBV7-2, the J gene TRBJ2-3, with 7 positions matching TRBD2. CDR3 size: 17 residues. With V trimmed by 1 base and J by 1 base, 8 bases remained unmatched. Germline V gene sequence: CDR1 SGHTA, CDR2 FQGNSA.

The V gene is TRBV12-5, the J gene TRBJ1-5, with 10 bases matching TRBD1. This CDR3 comprises 15 residues. Germline trimming cut 6 bases from V and 4 bases from J; bases unmatched to any gene: 6. CDR1 LGHNT and CDR2 FRNRAP come from the germline V gene. The CDR3 protein is CASGPGTGVNQPQHF. DNA for the CDR3: TGTGCTAGTGGACCCGGGACAGGGGTAAATCAGCCCCAGCATTTT.

The V gene is TRBV4-2, the J gene TRBJ2-3, with TRBD2 matching 10 bases. The CDR3 sequence is 22 residues long. Germline values: CDR1 LGHNA, CDR2 YNFKEQ. The ends lost 3 bases at V and 0 bases at J; junction bases unmatched: 21. CDR3: CASSQYPLQSILLAGSTDTQYF. The CDR3 coding sequence is TGTGCCAGCAGCCAGTACCCATTACAATCAATTTTACTAGCGGGGAGCACAGATACGCAGTATTTT.

The V gene is TRBV18, the J gene TRBJ2-7, with 12 bases matching TRBD1. This CDR3 contains 14 residues. The junction had 7 bases not matched to a gene; V was cut back by 6 bases and J by 7 bases. Per the germline V gene, CDR1 is KGHSH and CDR2 is LQKENI. The CDR3: CASSWDRGPGEQYF. CDR3 nucleotides: TGTGCCAGCTCGTGGGACAGGGGGCCGGGGGAGCAGTACTTC.

This sequence joins TRBV27 and TRBJ2-2, with 7 bases matching TRBD1. Trimming removed 6 bases from V and 6 bases from J; junction bases left unmatched: 10. The CDR3 is 15 amino acids. The V gene's germline CDR1 is MNHEY and CDR2 SMNVEV (reference sequence). In nucleotides, the CDR3 is TGTGCCAGCAGATATACAGGGGTATTCTCCGGGGAGCTGTTTTTT. Translating gives CASRYTGVFSGELFF.

This sequence joins TRBV5-6 and TRBJ2-3; D remains unclear. The CDR3 loop spans 16 amino acids. CDR1 and CDR2 (germline): SGHDT, YYEEEE. Trimming stripped 0 bases from V and 2 bases from J, with 13 bases between. The CDR3, as DNA: TGTGCCAGCAGCTTGGGGCAGGTCTGGAACACAGATACGCAGTATTTT. Translation gives CASSLGQVWNTDTQYF. The full variable domain, its missing parts supplied by reference TRBV5-6 and TRBJ2-3, is DAGVTQSPTHLIKTRGQQVTLRCSPKSGHDTVSWYQQALGQGPQFIFQYYEEEERQRGNFPDRFSGHQFPNYSSELNVNALLLGDSALYLCASSLGQVWNTDTQYFGPGTRLTVL.

As concerns this clone: At one of its ends the junction is not consistent with the germline gene, which may arise from a read error. The chain recombines TRBV27 with TRBJ2-7; tentative D call: TRBD1 (5 bases). The V gene's germline CDR1 is MNHEY and CDR2 SMNVEV (reference sequence). The CDR3 spans 9 residues. CDR3 protein: CASSYRGNF. In DNA form, the CDR3 reads TGTGCCAGCAGTTATAGGGGTAATTTC.

This clone was observed a single time. The chain carries TRBV9 and TRBJ2-2; a weak D match, TRBD2 (7 bases). Trimming stripped 2 bases from V and 6 bases from J, with 17 bases between. Germline V gives CDR1 SGDLS, CDR2 YYNGEE. The CDR3 spans 16 residues. Here the CDR3 reads CASSVEGGSQPGELFF. The CDR3 coding sequence is TGTGCCAGCAGCGTCGAGGGGGGGTCCCAGCCCGGGGAGCTGTTTTTT.

The chain employs TRBV5-6 and TRBJ1-5; the D is unclear. Trimming pared 2 bases from V and 2 bases from J, leaving 11 bases between. CDR1 and CDR2 (germline): SGHDT, YYEEEE. This CDR3 region has 15 residues. CDR3 sequence (DNA): TGTGCCAGCAGCTTCGCGGGAGACGGCAATCAGCCCCAGCATTTT. Encoded protein: CASSFAGDGNQPQHF.

V usage is TRBV28 and J usage is TRBJ2-7, with 13 bases identical to TRBD2. Germline V CDR1 and CDR2: MDHEN, SYDVKM. Trimming cost V 6 bases and J 5 bases; bases outside gene matches: 4. The CDR3 covers 14 residues. CDR3 sequence: CASRLGTSGDEQYF. The CDR3 DNA reads as TGTGCCAGCAGACTCGGGACTAGCGGGGACGAGCAGTACTTC.

This chain connects TRBV6-6 to TRBJ1-2; a weak D match, TRBD1 (6 bases). This CDR3 is built from 12 residues. Looked up from germline, CDR1 is MNHNY and CDR2 is SVGAGI (reference sequence). V lost 9 bases and J 7 bases, leaving 15 bases between the germline ends. CDR3 loop: CASFQGFGGYTF. The DNA for the CDR3 is TGTGCCAGTTTTCAGGGGTTTGGTGGCTACACCTTC.